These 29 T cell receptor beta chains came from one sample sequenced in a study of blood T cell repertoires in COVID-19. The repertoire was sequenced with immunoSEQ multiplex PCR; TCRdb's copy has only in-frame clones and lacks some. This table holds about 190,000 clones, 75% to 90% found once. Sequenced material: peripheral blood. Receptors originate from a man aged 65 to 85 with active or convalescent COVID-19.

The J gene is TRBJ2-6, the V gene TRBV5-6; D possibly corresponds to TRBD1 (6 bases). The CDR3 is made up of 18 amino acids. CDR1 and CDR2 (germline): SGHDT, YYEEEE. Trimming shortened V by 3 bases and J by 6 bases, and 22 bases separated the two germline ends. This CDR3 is CASSSTKGRGLKANVLTF. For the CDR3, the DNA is TGTGCCAGCAGCTCCACTAAGGGCAGGGGCCTTAAGGCCAACGTCCTGACTTTC.

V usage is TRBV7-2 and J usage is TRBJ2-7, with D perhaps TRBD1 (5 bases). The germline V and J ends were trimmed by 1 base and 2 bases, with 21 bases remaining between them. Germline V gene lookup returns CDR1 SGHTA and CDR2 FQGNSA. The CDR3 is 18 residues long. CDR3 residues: CASSLVVGQKLHPYEQYF. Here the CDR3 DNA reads TGTGCCAGCAGCTTAGTGGTGGGGCAGAAACTACATCCCTACGAGCAGTACTTC.

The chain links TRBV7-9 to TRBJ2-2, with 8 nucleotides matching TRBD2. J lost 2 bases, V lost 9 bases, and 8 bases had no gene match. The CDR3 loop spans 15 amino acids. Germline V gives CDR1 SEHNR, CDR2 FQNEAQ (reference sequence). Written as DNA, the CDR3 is TGTGCCAGTCACCAGAGCGGGAGCAACACCGGGGAGCTGTTTTTT. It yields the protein CASHQSGSNTGELFF.

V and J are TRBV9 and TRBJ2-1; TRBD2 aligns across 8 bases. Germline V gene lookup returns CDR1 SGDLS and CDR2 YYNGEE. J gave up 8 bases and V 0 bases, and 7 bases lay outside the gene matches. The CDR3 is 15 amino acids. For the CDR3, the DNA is TGTGCCAGCAGCGTAGGTACGGGAGGGCCATATGAGCAGTTCTTC. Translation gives CASSVGTGGPYEQFF. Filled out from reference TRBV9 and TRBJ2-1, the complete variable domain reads DSGVTQTPKHLITATGQRVTLRCSPRSGDLSVYWYQQSLDQGLQFLIQYYNGEERAKGNILERFSAQQFPDLHSELNLSSLELGDSALYFCASSVGTGGPYEQFFGPGTRLTVL.

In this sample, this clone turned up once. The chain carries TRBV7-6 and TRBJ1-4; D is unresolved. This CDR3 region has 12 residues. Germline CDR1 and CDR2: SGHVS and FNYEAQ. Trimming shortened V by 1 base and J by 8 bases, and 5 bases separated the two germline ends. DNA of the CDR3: TGTGCCAGCAGCTTAGGCGGCGAAAAACTGTTTTTT. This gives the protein CASSLGGEKLFF.

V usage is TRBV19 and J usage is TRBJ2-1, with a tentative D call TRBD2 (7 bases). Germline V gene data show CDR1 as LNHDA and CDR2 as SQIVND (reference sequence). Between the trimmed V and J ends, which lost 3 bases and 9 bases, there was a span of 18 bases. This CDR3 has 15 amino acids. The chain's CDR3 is CASSITGGWEGEQFF. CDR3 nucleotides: TGTGCCAGTAGTATTACGGGGGGCTGGGAGGGTGAGCAGTTCTTC.

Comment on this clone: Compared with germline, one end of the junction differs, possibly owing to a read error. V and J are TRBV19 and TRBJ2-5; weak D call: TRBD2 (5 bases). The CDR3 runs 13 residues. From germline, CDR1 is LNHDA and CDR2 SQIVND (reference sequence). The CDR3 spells CASSIDPRGPRDF. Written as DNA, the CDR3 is TGTGCCAGTAGTATAGATCCCCGCGGGCCACGGGACTTC.

CDR3 in DNA: TGTGCCAGCAGCCTCCCTTCCGTCGGGGAGCTGTTTTTT. Protein sequence: CASSLPSVGELFF. The chain has TRBV13 and TRBJ2-2; no reliable D call. The CDR3 is 13 residues long. Looked up from germline, CDR1 is PRHDT and CDR2 is FYEKMQ (reference sequence). V was trimmed by 5 bases and J by 7 bases, leaving 11 bases between them.

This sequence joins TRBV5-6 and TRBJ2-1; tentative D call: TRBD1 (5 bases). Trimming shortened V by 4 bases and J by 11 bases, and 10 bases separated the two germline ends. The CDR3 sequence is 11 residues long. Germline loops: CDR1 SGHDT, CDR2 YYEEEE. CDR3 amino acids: CASSKTGKQFF. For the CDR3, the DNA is TGTGCCAGCAGCAAAACAGGAAAGCAGTTCTTC.

The CDR3: CASSLQGFTGNTIYF. The CDR3 DNA reads TGTGCCAGCAGCTTACAGGGGTTTACTGGAAACACCATATATTTT. The chain employs TRBV11-2 and TRBJ1-3; D is perhaps TRBD1 (6 bases). This CDR3 spans 15 amino acids. Germline assignment: CDR1 SGHAT and CDR2 FQNNGV. Trimming took 2 bases from V and 2 from J, leaving 10 bases between them.

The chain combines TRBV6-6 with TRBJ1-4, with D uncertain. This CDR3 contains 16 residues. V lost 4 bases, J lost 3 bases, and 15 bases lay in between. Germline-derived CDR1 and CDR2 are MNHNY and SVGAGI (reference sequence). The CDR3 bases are TGTGCCAGCAGTTTCCCCGGACCCGGGGCTAATGAAAAACTGTTTTTT. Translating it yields CASSFPGPGANEKLFF.

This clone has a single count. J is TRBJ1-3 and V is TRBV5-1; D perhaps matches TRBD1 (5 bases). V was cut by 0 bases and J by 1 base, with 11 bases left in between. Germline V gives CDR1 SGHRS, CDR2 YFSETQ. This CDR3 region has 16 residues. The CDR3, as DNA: TGCGCCAGCAGCTTGGTGTCAGGGACTTCTGGAAACACCATATATTTT. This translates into CASSLVSGTSGNTIYF.

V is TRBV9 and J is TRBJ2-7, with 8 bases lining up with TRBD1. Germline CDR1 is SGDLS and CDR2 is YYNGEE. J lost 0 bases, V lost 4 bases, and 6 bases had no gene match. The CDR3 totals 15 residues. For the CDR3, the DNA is TGTGCCAGCAGCCCTGGACAGGGCGGCTCCTACGAGCAGTACTTC. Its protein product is CASSPGQGGSYEQYF.

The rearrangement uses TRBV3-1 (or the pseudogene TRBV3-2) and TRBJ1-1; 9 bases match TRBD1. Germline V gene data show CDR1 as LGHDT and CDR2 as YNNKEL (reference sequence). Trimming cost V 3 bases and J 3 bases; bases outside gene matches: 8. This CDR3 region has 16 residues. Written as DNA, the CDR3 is TGTGCCAGCAGCCAGTCAAACAGGGGGCAGTACACTGAAGCTTTCTTT. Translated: CASSQSNRGQYTEAFF.

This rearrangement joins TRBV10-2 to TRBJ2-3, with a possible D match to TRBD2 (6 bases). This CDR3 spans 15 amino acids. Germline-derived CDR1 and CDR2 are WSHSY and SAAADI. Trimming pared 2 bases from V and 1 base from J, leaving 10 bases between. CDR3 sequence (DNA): TGCGCCAGCAGTGAGCTTGGCGGGGGCACAGATACGCAGTATTTT. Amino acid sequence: CASSELGGGTDTQYF.

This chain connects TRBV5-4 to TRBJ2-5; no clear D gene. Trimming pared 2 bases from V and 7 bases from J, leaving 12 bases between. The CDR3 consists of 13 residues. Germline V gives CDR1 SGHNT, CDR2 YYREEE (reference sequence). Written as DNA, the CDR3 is TGTGCCAGCAGCTTCCCCTCCACGGGGACCCAGTACTTC. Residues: CASSFPSTGTQYF.

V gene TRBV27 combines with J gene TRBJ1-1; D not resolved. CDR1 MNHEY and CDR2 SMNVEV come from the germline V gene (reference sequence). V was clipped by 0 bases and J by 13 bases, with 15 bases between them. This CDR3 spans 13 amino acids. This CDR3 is CASSLSFRGRDFF. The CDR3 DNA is TGTGCCAGCAGTTTATCGTTCCGGGGTAGGGATTTCTTT.

In nucleotides, the CDR3 is TGTGCCAGCATCAAAGGGGGGGGACAAAAAAACATTCAGTACTTC. Translating gives CASIKGGGQKNIQYF. The chain has TRBV6-5 and TRBJ2-4, with TRBD2 as a possible D gene (7 bases). The CDR3 is made up of 15 amino acids. The V end lost 7 bases, the J end lost 4 bases, and 17 bases lay between the germline ends. CDR1 and CDR2 from the germline V gene are MNHEY and SVGAGI.

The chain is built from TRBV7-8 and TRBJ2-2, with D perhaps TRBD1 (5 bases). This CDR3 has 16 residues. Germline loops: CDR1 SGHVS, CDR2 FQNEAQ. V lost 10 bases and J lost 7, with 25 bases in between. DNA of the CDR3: TGTGCCATCAGGATCCGGGCAGGGCGATTGGGCGGGGAGCTGTTTTTT. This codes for CAIRIRAGRLGGELFF.

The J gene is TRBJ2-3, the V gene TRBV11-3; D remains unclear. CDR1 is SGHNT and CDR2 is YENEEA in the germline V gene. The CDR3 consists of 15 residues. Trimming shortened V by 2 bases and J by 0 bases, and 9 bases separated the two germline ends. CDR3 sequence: CASSLSAVSTDTQYF. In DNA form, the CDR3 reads TGTGCCAGCAGCTTAAGTGCGGTGAGCACAGATACGCAGTATTTT.

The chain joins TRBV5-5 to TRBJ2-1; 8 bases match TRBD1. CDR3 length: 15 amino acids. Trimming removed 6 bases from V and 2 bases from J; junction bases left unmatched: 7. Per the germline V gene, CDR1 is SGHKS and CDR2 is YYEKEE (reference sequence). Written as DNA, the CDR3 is TGTGCCAGCACCTCCCTCAGGGGGCCCTACAATGAGCAGTTCTTC. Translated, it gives CASTSLRGPYNEQFF.

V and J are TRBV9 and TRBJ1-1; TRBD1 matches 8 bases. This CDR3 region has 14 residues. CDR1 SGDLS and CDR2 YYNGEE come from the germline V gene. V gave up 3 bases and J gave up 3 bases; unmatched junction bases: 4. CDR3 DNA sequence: TGTGCCAGCAGCGAAACAGGGGGGTACACTGAAGCTTTCTTT. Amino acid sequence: CASSETGGYTEAFF.

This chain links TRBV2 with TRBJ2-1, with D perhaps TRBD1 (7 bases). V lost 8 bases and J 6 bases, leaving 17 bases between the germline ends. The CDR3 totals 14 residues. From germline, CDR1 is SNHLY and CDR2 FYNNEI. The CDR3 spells CASGGDSAPNEQFF. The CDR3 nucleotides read TGTGCCAGCGGCGGGGACAGCGCGCCCAATGAGCAGTTCTTC.

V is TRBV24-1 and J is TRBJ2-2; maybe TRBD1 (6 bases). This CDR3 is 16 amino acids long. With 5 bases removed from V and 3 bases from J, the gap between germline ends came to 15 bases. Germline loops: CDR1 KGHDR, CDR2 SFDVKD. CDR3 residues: CATSAVLGAYTGELFF. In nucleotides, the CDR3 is TGTGCCACCAGTGCCGTCCTGGGGGCCTACACCGGGGAGCTGTTTTTT.

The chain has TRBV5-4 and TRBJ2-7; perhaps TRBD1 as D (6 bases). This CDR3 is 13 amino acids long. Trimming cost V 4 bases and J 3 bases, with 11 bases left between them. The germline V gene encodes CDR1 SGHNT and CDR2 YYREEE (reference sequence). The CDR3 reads CASSADRDYEQYF. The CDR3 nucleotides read TGTGCCAGCAGCGCGGACAGAGACTACGAGCAGTACTTC.

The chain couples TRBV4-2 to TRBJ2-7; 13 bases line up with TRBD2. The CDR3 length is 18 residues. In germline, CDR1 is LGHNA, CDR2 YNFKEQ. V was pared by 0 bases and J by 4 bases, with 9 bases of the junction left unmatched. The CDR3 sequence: CASSQDGLAGELWYEQYF. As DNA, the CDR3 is TGTGCCAGCAGCCAAGACGGACTAGCGGGAGAACTATGGTACGAGCAGTACTTC.

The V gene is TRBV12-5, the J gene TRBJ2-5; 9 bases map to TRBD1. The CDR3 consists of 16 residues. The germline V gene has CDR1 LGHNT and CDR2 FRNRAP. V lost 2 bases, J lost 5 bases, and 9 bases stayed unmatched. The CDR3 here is CASGLPPGQGWETQYF. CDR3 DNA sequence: TGTGCTAGTGGTTTGCCCCCGGGACAGGGTTGGGAGACCCAGTACTTC.

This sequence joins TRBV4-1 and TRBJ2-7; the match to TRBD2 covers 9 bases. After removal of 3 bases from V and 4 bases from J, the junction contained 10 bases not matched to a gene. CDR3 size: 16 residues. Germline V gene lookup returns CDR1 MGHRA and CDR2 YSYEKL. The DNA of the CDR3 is TGCGCCAGCAGCCATTTTTCCGGGACTAGCAGTTACGAGCAGTACTTC. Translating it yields CASSHFSGTSSYEQYF.

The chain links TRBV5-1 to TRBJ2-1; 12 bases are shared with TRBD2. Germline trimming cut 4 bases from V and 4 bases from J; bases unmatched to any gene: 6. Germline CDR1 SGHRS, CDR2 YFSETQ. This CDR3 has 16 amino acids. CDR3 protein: CASSVKTSGGYNEQFF. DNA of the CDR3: TGCGCCAGCAGCGTAAAGACTAGCGGGGGATACAATGAGCAGTTCTTC.